This note documents a single T cell receptor beta chain sequence. These data are taken from a study of shared clonotypes between healthy human individuals. Here immunoSEQ multiplex PCR was the method, and the copy in TCRdb shows in-frame clones only, minus some. The repertoire consists of around 500,000 clones, with around 75% occurring once and the leading ten covering roughly an eighth. The source of this sequence is a woman aged 35 to 49 in good health. Some clones in this sample may be carry-over from other donors' samples. What was sequenced was PBMCs.

CDR3 protein: CASTLRVFGEPQHF. In DNA, the CDR3 is TGTGCCAGTACCCTGAGAGTATTCGGCGAGCCCCAGCATTTT. The V gene is TRBV19, the J gene TRBJ1-5, with D unclear. Looked up from germline, CDR1 is LNHDA and CDR2 is SQIVND (reference sequence). The V and J ends lost 7 bases and 8 bases respectively, with 18 bases between them. The CDR3 runs 14 residues. The full variable domain, with the rest looked up from reference TRBV19 and TRBJ1-5, is DGGITQSPKYLFRKEGQNVTLSCEQNLNHDAMYWYRQDPGQGLRLIYYSQIVNDFQKGDIAEGYSVSREKKESFPLTVTSAQKNPTAFYLCASTLRVFGEPQHFGDGTRLSIL.